This section outlines one T cell receptor beta chain sequence together with its context. Its target is unknown. The data belong to a study of CD8+CD57+ T cells in acquired aplastic anemia. Turning to the study itself: Mean DNA quantity obtained from sorted CD4+ and CD8+ cells was around 3.2 ug. Healthy donors had, on average, around 9.9 million reads for their CD4+ cells.

Per the germline V gene, CDR1 is SGHRS and CDR2 is YFSETQ. The CDR3 totals 17 residues. J lost 5 bases, V lost 0 bases, and 10 bases had no gene match. CDR3 and TCR beta VDJ profiling relied on a genomic DNA template. From the reads, TCRdb called clonotypes with MiXCR, one entry per CDR3 protein. Seen here are 150,000 to 200,000 distinct CDR3 sequences, 50% to 75% observed once, and the top ten hold 45%. Study observations and caveats: Patient and control CD8+ Simpson's diversity was not significantly different. Overlap between patients and controls comprised roughly 28 CD8+ CDR3 sequences.

The rearrangement links TRBV5-1 to TRBJ2-3; 9 bases are shared with TRBD2. What was sequenced was sorted CD4+, CD8+, or CD8+CD57+ T cells (not recorded which) from PBMCs. The receptor's source is a human donor in good health. CDR3 coding DNA: TGCGCCAGCAGCTTGGCGTATCTAGGCGGGGGGGAAGATACGCAGTATTTT. It translates to CASSLAYLGGGEDTQYF.